A single sample gave rise to the 10 T cell receptor beta chains below, sequenced in a study of blood T cells in healthy people across ages (dated by TCRdb to between 2014 and 2017). The library was made by 5' RACE. TCRdb lists the instrument as Illumina HiSeq 2500. A second PCR of roughly 7 to 12 cycles was run with a J-beta primer mix and a sample-barcoded 5' primer. TCRdb ran its own pipeline on the public reads, namely fastp trimming at Q25 and MiXCR clone calling, and kept in-frame beta chains. Merged by CDR3 protein, the rows form single entries marked with the most common genes and DNA. For this sample there are 800,000 or so distinct CDR3 sequences; roughly 25% appear just once. The ten largest clones take up under 4.5% of the sample. The sample also formed part of further work on T cells of mothers and their children.

Material for sequencing was blood. These receptors all come from a boy younger than 18 in good health.

The genes are TRBV28 and TRBJ1-1; D ambiguous. The CDR3 is 15 residues long. The germline gives CDR1 MDHEN, CDR2 SYDVKM. V shed 3 bases and J shed 2 bases, with 13 bases lying between them. The CDR3 is CASSFGRLGNTEAFF. CDR3 in DNA: TGTGCCAGCAGTTTCGGGCGTCTAGGAAACACTGAAGCTTTCTTT. Combining the CDR3 with reference TRBV28 and TRBJ1-1 gives the whole variable domain DVKVTQSSRYLVKRTGEKVFLECVQDMDHENMFWYRQDPGLGLRLIYFSYDVKMKEKGDIPEGYSVSREKKERFSLILESASTNQTSMYLCASSFGRLGNTEAFFGQGTRLTVV.

V gene TRBV2 combines with J gene TRBJ2-7, with D hard to call. The CDR3 loop spans 14 amino acids. Germline CDR1 SNHLY, CDR2 FYNNEI. The ends were cut back, 3 bases at V and 6 bases at J, with 15 bases in the middle. The CDR3 reads CASSDDVVGSEQYF. The CDR3 nucleotides are TGTGCCAGCAGTGATGACGTAGTCGGTTCCGAGCAGTACTTC.

This chain links TRBV9 with TRBJ2-5, with a tentative D call TRBD1 (5 bases). The closer fit of TRBJ2-1 to the DNA end suggests the J call may be wrong. Per the germline V gene, CDR1 is SGDLS and CDR2 is YYNGEE. The CDR3 has 15 amino acids. The CDR3 DNA reads as TGTGCCAGCAGCGAGGGATGGGGCACCAACCATGAGCAGTTCTTC. Protein product: CASSEGWGTNHEQFF.

A word on this clonotype: The junction and the germline gene differ at one end; a read error may be behind it. The rearrangement uses TRBV27 and TRBJ2-5; 9 nucleotides align to TRBD2. Germline V CDR1 and CDR2: MNHEY, SMNVEV (reference sequence). CDR3 size: 14 residues. The CDR3 here is CAGSLIAGEETQYF. The CDR3 nucleotides read TGTGCCGGCAGTTTAATAGCGGGGGAGGAGACCCAGTACTTC.

This chain connects TRBV9 to TRBJ2-1, with 11 bases identical to TRBD2. Germline CDR1 is SGDLS and CDR2 is YYNGEE. V trimming: 4 bases; J trimming: 8 bases; junction bases outside the gene matches: 2. This CDR3 contains 13 residues. In DNA, the CDR3 is TGTGCCAGCAGCTCGACTAGCGGGGATGAGCAGTTCTTC. Translating it yields CASSSTSGDEQFF.

V is TRBV7-9 and J is TRBJ1-2; the match to TRBD1 covers 10 bases. J was trimmed by 0 bases and V by 1 base; bases with no gene match: 2. This CDR3 region has 16 residues. Germline-derived CDR1 and CDR2 are SEHNR and FQNEAQ (reference sequence). As DNA, the CDR3 is TGTGCCAGCAGCTTAGGGGGGACAGGGGCTAACTATGGCTACACCTTC. This gives the protein CASSLGGTGANYGYTF.

The chain joins TRBV7-9 to TRBJ2-1; TRBD2 aligns across 11 bases. V was pared by 5 bases and J by 6 bases, with 6 bases of the junction left unmatched. This CDR3 contains 15 residues. In germline, CDR1 is SEHNR, CDR2 FQNEAQ (reference sequence). The CDR3 DNA follows: TGTGCCAGCAGCGTCACTAGCGGGAGAAGCAATGAGCAGTTCTTC. This codes for CASSVTSGRSNEQFF.

The chain employs TRBV10-3 and TRBJ2-6, with 7 bases fitting TRBD1. Germline V gene lookup returns CDR1 ENHRY and CDR2 SYGVKD. V lost 3 bases to trimming and J lost 0 bases; unmatched junction nucleotides: 8. The CDR3 is made up of 18 amino acids. CDR3 DNA sequence: TGTGCCATCAGTGACGAGACAGGGAAAAGCTCTGGGGCCAACGTCCTGACTTTC. It specifies CAISDETGKSSGANVLTF.

There are a few counts of this clonotype. The chain uses TRBV24-1 and TRBJ2-1, with 9 bases aligning to TRBD1. The germline gives CDR1 KGHDR, CDR2 SFDVKD. The CDR3 consists of 13 residues. With 11 bases clipped from V and 8 bases from J, the junction kept 9 bases outside the gene matches. The CDR3 spells CAKRQGGADEQFF. CDR3 bases: TGTGCCAAACGACAGGGGGGTGCCGATGAGCAGTTCTTC.

This clonotype was found a few times. The chain uses TRBV12-3 or TRBV12-4 and TRBJ2-3; D uncertain. Trimming left V 3 bases short and J 1 base short, with 8 bases between. CDR3 length: 14 residues. The CDR3 region has the DNA TGTGCCAGCAGTTTCCAGCCTGGCACAGATACGCAGTATTTT. Translating it yields CASSFQPGTDTQYF.